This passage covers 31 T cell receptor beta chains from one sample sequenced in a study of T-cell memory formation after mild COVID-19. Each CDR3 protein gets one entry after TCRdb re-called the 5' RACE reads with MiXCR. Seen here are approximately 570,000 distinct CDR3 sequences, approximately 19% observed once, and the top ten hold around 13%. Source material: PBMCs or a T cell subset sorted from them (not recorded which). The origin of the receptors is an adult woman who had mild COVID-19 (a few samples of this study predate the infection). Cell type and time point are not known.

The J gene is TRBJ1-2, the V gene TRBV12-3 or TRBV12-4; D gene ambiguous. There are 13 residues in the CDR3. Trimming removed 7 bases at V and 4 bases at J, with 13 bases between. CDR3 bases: TGTGCCAGCACCTTAGGGCGCGGCTATGGCTACACCTTC. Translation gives CASTLGRGYGYTF.

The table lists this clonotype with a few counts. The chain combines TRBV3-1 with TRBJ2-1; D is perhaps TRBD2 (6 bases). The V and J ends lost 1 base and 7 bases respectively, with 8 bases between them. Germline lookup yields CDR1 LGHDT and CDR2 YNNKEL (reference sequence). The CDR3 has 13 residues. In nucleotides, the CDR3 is TGTGCCAGCAGCCAAGCCCGGGGGAATGAGCAGTTCTTC. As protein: CASSQARGNEQFF.

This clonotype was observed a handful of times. The DNA of the CDR3 is TGTGCCAGCAGCCAAGGGGGAGGTTCGTACCAAGAGACCCAGTACTTC. It specifies CASSQGGGSYQETQYF. The rearrangement joins TRBV14 to TRBJ2-5; tentative D call: TRBD2 (6 bases). V was clipped by 1 base and J by 0 bases, with 12 bases between them. CDR1 is SGHDN and CDR2 is FVKESK in the germline V gene. The CDR3 has 16 residues.

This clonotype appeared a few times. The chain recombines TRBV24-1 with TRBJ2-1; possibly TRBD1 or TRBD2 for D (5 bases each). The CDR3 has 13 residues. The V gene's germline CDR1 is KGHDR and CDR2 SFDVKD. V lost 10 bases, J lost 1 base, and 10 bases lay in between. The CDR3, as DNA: TGTGCCACGGGACCTACTTCCTACAATGAGCAGTTCTTC. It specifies CATGPTSYNEQFF.

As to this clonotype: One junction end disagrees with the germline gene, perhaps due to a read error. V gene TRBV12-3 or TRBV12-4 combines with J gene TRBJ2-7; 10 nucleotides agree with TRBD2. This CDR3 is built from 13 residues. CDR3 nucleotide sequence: TGTGCCAGCAGTCTAGCGGGAGAGCGCGAGCAGTACTTC. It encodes CASSLAGEREQYF.

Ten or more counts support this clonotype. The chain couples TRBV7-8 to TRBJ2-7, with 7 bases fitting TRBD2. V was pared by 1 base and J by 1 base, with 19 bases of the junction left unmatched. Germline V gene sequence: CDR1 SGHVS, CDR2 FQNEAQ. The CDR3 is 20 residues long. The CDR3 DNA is TGTGCCAGCAGCTTAGTAGCGGGTTCGGGCCTTTCGGGTAGTTCCTACGAGCAGTACTTC. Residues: CASSLVAGSGLSGSSYEQYF.

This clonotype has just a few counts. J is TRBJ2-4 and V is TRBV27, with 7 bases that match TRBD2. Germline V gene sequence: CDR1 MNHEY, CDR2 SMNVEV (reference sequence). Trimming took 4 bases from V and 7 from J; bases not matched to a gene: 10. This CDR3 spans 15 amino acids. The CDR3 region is CASSSGRRGDNIQYF. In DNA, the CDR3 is TGTGCCAGCAGTTCGGGGAGACGGGGGGATAACATTCAGTACTTC.

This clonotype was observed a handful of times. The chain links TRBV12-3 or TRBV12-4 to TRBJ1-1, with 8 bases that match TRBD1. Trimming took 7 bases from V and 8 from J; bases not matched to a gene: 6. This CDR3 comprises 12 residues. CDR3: CASTRQGREAFF. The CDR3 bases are TGTGCCAGCACCCGACAGGGGAGGGAAGCTTTCTTT.

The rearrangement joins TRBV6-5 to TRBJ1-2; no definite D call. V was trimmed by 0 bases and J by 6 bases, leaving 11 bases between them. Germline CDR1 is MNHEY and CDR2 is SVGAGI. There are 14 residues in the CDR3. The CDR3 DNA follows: TGTGCCAGCAGTTACTCGATGGCGGGGAATGGCTACACCTTC. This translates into CASSYSMAGNGYTF.

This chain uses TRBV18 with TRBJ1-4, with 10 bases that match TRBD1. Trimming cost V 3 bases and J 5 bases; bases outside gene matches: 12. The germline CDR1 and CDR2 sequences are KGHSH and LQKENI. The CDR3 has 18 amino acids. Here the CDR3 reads CASSPLSMTGGANEKLFF. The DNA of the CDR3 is TGTGCCAGCTCACCTCTATCAATGACAGGGGGCGCGAATGAAAAACTGTTTTTT.

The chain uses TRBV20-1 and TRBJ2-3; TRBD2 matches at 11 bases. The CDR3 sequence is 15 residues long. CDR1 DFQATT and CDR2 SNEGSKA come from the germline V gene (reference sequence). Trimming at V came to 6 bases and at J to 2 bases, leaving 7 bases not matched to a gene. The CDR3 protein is CSATRLAGNTDTQYF. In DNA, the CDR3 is TGCAGTGCAACCAGACTAGCGGGGAACACAGATACGCAGTATTTT.

The CDR3 is CATSRGDRTDTQYF. The CDR3 DNA follows: TGTGCCACCAGCAGAGGGGACAGGACAGATACGCAGTATTTT. This rearrangement joins TRBV24-1 to TRBJ2-3, with 8 nucleotides matching TRBD1. The CDR3 contains 14 residues. V shed 7 bases and J 3 bases; nucleotides not matched to a gene: 5. The germline CDR1 and CDR2 sequences are KGHDR and SFDVKD.

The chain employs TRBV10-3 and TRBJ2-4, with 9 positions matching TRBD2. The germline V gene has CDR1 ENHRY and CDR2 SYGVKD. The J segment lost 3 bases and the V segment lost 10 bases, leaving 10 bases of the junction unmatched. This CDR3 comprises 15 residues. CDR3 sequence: CATILAGVIKNIQYF. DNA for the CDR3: TGTGCCACAATTTTAGCGGGAGTTATCAAAAACATTCAGTACTTC.

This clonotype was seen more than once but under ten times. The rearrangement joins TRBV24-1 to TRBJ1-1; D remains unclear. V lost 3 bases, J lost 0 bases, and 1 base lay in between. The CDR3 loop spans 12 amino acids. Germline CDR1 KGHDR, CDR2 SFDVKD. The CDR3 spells CATSDMNTEAFF. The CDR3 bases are TGTGCCACCAGTGATATGAACACTGAAGCTTTCTTT.

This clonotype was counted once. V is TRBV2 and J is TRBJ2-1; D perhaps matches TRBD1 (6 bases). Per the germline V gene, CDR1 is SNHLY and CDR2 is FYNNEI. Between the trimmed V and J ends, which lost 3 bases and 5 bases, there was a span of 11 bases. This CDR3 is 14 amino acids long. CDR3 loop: CASSERGSNNEQFF. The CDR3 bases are TGTGCCAGCAGTGAGAGGGGGTCAAACAATGAGCAGTTCTTC.

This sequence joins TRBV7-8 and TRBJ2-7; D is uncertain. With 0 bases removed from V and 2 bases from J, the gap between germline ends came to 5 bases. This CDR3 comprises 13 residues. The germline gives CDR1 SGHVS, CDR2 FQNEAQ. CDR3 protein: CASSLAPTYEQYF. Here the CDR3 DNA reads TGTGCCAGCAGCTTAGCTCCGACCTACGAGCAGTACTTC.

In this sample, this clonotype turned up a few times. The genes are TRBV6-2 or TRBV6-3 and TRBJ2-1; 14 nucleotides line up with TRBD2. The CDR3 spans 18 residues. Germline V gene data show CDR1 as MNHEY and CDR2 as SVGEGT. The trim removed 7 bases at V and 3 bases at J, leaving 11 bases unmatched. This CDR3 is CASTQTSGRELGYNEQFF. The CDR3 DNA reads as TGTGCCAGCACCCAGACTAGCGGGAGGGAGCTCGGCTACAATGAGCAGTTCTTC.

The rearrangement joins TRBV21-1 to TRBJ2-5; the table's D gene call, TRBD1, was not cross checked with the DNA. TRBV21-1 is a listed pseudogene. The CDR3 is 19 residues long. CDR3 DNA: TGTGCCAGCCCCATCGGGACAGTCCAGGGTCGGGGGGGAGAAGAGACCCAGTACTTC. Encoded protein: CASPIGTVQGRGGEETQYF.

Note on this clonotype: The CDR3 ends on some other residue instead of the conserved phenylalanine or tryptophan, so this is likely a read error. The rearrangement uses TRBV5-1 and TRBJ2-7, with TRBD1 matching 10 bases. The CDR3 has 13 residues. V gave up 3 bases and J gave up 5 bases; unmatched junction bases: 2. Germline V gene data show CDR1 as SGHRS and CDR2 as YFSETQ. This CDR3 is CASSYGTGDEQYL. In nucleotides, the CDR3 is TGCGCCAGCAGCTACGGGACAGGGGACGAGCAGTACTTA.

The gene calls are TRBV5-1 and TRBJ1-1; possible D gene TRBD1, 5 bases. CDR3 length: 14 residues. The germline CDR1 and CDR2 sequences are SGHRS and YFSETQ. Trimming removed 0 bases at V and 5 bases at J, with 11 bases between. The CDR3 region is CASSLEQVGTEAFF. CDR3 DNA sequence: TGCGCCAGCAGCTTGGAACAGGTAGGGACTGAAGCTTTCTTT.

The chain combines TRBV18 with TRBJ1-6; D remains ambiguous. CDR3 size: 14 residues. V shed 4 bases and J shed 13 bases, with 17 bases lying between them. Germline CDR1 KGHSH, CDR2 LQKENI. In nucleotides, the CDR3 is TGTGCCAGCTCACTATCACCCGGCCCAGTGCCCCTCCACTTT. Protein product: CASSLSPGPVPLHF. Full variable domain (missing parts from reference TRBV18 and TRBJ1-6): NAGVMQNPRHLVRRRGQEARLRCSPMKGHSHVYWYRQLPEEGLKFMVYLQKENIIDESGMPKERFSAEFPKEGPSILRIQQVVRGDSAAYFCASSLSPGPVPLHFGNGTRLTVT.

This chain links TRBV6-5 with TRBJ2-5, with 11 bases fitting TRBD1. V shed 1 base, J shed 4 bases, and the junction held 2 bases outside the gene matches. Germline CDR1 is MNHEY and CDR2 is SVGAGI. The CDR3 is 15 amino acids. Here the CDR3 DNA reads TGTGCCAGCAGTTACTTCGGGACAGGGGGAGAGACCCAGTACTTC. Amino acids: CASSYFGTGGETQYF.

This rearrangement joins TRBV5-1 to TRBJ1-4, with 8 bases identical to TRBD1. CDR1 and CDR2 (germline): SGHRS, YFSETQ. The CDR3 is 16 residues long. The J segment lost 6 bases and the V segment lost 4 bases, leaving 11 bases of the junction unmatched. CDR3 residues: CASSGGQAPRDEKLFF. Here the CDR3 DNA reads TGCGCCAGCAGCGGGGGACAGGCCCCAAGGGATGAAAAACTGTTTTTT.

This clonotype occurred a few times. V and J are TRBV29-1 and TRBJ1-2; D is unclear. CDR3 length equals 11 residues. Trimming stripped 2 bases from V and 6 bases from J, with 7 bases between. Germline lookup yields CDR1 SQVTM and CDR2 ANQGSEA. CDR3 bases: TGCAGCGTTGAATGGGCAGATGGCTACACCTTC. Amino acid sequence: CSVEWADGYTF.

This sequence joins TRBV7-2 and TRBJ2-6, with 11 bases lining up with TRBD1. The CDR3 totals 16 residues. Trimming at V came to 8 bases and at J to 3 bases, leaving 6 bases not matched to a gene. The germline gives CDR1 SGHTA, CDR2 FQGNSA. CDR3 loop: CASRTGGGRGANVLTF. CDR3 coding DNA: TGTGCCAGCCGGACAGGGGGCGGCCGTGGGGCCAACGTCCTGACTTTC.

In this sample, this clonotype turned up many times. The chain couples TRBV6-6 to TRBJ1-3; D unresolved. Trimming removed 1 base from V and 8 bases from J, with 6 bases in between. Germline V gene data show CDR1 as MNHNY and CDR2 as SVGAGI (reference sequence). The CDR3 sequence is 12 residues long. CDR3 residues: CASSYFRDTIYF. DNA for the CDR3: TGTGCCAGCAGTTACTTCCGGGACACCATATATTTT.

CDR3 in amino acids: CAWSVRILAGETQYF. Here the CDR3 DNA reads TGTGCCTGGAGTGTACGAATACTAGCGGGAGAGACCCAGTACTTC. This rearrangement joins TRBV30 to TRBJ2-5, with 9 bases aligning to TRBD2. The V gene end was trimmed by 0 bases and the J gene end by 4 bases; junction bases not matched to a gene: 6. Germline V gene sequence: CDR1 GTSNPN, CDR2 SVGIG (reference sequence). The length of the CDR3 is 15 residues.

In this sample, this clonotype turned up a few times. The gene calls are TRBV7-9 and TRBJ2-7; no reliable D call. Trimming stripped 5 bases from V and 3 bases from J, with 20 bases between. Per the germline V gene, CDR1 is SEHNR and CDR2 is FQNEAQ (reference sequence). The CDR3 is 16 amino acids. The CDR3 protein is CASSPTETGGIYEQYF. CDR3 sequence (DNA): TGTGCCAGCAGCCCGACCGAGACGGGTGGGATCTACGAGCAGTACTTC.

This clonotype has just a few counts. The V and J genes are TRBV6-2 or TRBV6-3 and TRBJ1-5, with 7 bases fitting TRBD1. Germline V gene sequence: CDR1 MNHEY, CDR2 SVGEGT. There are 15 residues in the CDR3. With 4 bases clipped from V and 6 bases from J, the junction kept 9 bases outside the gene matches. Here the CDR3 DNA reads TGTGCCAGCAGTTCGAGTCAGGGGGTCGGTCAGCCCCAGCATTTT. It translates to CASSSSQGVGQPQHF.

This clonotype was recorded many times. Written as DNA, the CDR3 is TGCAGTGCTAGGGAAGGACAGGACTATGGCTACACCTTC. This gives the protein CSAREGQDYGYTF. This chain joins TRBV20-1 and TRBJ1-2; 7 nucleotides match TRBD1. CDR1 DFQATT and CDR2 SNEGSKA come from the germline V gene (reference sequence). The CDR3 has 13 residues. The V gene end was trimmed by 3 bases and the J gene end by 3 bases; junction bases not matched to a gene: 4.

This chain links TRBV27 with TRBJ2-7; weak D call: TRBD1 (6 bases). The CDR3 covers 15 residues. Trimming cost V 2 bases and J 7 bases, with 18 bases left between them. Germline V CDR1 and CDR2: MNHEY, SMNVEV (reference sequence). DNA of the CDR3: TGTGCCAGCAGTTTAACAGGGTCCCTGGCCTCTGAGCAGTACTTC. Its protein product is CASSLTGSLASEQYF.